These 9 T cell receptor beta chains came from one sample sequenced in a study of tumor and adjacent non-tumor tissue in lung cancer. This sample's RNA came from whole unsorted tissue. A modified ARM-PCR protocol with three rounds of nested PCR amplified TCRbeta. Using its own MiXCR run on the multiplex PCR reads, TCRdb lists one record per CDR3 protein. The data hold tens of thousands of distinct CDR3 sequences, with over 75% observed a single time. What was sequenced was lung tumor tissue. The receptors derive from a woman aged 45-60 years with non-small cell lung cancer.

This clonotype came up a few times. The chain has TRBV4-2 and TRBJ2-3; 8 bases line up with TRBD2. V shed 0 bases, J shed 3 bases, and the junction held 14 bases outside the gene matches. The CDR3 has 19 amino acids. Germline CDR1 reads LGHNA; CDR2 reads YNFKEQ. In DNA form, the CDR3 reads TGTGCCAGCAGCCAAGATTTGATAGCGGGAAGGGGGGAGACAGATACGCAGTATTTT. Its protein is CASSQDLIAGRGETDTQYF.

A word on this clonotype: This likely comes from a read error, as the CDR3 has no conserved phenylalanine or tryptophan at its end. The chain joins TRBV11-2 to TRBJ1-2; no reliable D call. Looked up from germline, CDR1 is SGHAT and CDR2 is FQNNGV. This CDR3 comprises 13 residues. DNA of the CDR3: TGTACCAGCAGCTCTATTAGGAGCTATGGCTACACCATC. This translates into CTSSSIRSYGYTI.

As concerns this clonotype: A much larger clone differs from this one at a single base, so this may be a read error. The CDR3 DNA reads as TGCAGTGCTAGAGACCTGACAGTGGCCTTCTACGAGCAGTACTTC. Protein product: CSARDLTVAFYEQYF. V usage is TRBV20-1 and J usage is TRBJ2-7; the D gene is possibly TRBD1 (5 bases). Between the trimmed V and J ends, which lost 0 bases and 3 bases, there was a span of 15 bases. The CDR3 has 15 amino acids. CDR1 and CDR2 (germline): DFQATT, SNEGSKA (reference sequence).

V usage is TRBV7-9 and J usage is TRBJ2-1; D gene unclear. Germline-derived CDR1 and CDR2 are SEHNR and FQNEAQ (reference sequence). This CDR3 is 16 amino acids long. Trimming pared 0 bases from V and 10 bases from J, leaving 19 bases between. CDR3 nucleotides: TGTGCCAGCAGCTTAGCACCCCTCCACCCCTACATCGAGCAGTTCTTC. Its protein product is CASSLAPLHPYIEQFF.

Points on this clonotype: Germline is not matched at one junction end, which may reflect a read error. V usage is TRBV4-1 and J usage is TRBJ2-1, with D hard to call. Germline V gene lookup returns CDR1 MGHRA and CDR2 YSYEKL. The CDR3 is 16 amino acids. DNA of the CDR3: TGCGCCAGCAGCCAAGGGACGCATTGGTCAGGCGATGAGAAGCTCTTC. This translates into CASSQGTHWSGDEKLF.

The chain links TRBV12-3 or TRBV12-4 to TRBJ2-1; 13 bases align to TRBD2. This CDR3 comprises 20 residues. V was pared by 6 bases and J by 4 bases, with 18 bases of the junction left unmatched. This CDR3 is CASRFQGGIGTSGDYNEQFF. CDR3 in DNA: TGTGCCAGCAGATTCCAAGGGGGCATTGGGACTAGCGGGGATTACAATGAGCAGTTCTTC.

Worth noting for this clonotype: A single base separates this from a much larger clone, so it may be a read error. The CDR3 does not close with the conserved phenylalanine or tryptophan, likely indicating a read error. The chain links TRBV5-1 to TRBJ2-3; perhaps TRBD2 as D (5 bases). This CDR3 spans 13 amino acids. The germline V gene encodes CDR1 SGHRS and CDR2 YFSETQ. V was trimmed by 0 bases and J by 3 bases, leaving 5 bases between them. CDR3 amino acids: CASSLERTDTQYL. CDR3 nucleotides: TGCGCCAGCAGCTTGGAGCGGACAGATACGCAGTATTTG.

There are a few counts of this clonotype. A much larger clone lies a single base off, so this may be a read error. The chain is built from TRBV11-2 and TRBJ2-1; TRBD2 matches at 12 bases. The CDR3 has 17 residues. The V gene's germline CDR1 is SGHAT and CDR2 FQNNGV. The V gene end was trimmed by 1 base and the J gene end by 8 bases; junction bases not matched to a gene: 9. The CDR3 reads CASSLVPSGRASHEQFF. In nucleotides, the CDR3 is TGTGCCAGCAGCTTAGTGCCTAGCGGGAGGGCCTCCCATGAGCAGTTCTTC.

As to this clonotype: Being one base from a much bigger clone, this may be a read error. The rearrangement joins TRBV14 to TRBJ2-7; D uncertain. The CDR3 loop spans 14 amino acids. Between the trimmed V and J ends, which lost 0 bases and 3 bases, there was a span of 9 bases. Germline-derived CDR1 and CDR2 are SGHDN and FVKESK. CDR3 nucleotides: TGTGCCAGCAGCCAAGATCTCACGGACTACGAGCAGTACTTC. Protein: CASSQDLTDYEQYF.